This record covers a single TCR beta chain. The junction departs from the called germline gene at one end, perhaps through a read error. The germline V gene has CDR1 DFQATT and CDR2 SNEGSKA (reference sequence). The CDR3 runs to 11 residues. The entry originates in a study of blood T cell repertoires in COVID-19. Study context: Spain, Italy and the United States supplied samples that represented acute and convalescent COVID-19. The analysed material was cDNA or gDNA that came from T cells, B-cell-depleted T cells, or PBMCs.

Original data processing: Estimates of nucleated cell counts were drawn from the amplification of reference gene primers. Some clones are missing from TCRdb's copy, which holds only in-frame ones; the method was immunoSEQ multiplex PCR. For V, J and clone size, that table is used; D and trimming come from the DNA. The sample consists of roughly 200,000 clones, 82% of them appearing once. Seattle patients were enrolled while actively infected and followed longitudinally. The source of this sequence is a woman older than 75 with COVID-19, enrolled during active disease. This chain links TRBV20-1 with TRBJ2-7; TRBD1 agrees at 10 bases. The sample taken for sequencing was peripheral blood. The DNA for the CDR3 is TGCAGTGCCCGCGACAGGGGGCTACCCAACTTC. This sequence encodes CSARDRGLPNF.